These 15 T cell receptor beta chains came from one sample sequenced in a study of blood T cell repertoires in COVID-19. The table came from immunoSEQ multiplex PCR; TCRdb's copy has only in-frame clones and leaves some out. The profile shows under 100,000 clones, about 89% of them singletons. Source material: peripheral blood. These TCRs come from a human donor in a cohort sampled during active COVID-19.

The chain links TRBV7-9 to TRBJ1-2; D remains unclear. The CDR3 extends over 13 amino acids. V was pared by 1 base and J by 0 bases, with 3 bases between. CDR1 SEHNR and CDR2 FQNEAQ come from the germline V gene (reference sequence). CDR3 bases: TGTGCCAGCAGCTTAGACACTAACTATGGCTACACCTTC. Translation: CASSLDTNYGYTF.

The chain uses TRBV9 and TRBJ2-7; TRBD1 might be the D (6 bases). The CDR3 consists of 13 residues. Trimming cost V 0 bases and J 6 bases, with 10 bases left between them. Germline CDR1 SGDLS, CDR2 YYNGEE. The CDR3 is CASSVVGGSEQYF. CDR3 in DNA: TGTGCCAGCAGCGTAGTAGGGGGAAGCGAGCAGTACTTC. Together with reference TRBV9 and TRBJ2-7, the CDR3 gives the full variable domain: DSGVTQTPKHLITATGQRVTLRCSPRSGDLSVYWYQQSLDQGLQFLIQYYNGEERAKGNILERFSAQQFPDLHSELNLSSLELGDSALYFCASSVVGGSEQYFGPGTRLTVT.

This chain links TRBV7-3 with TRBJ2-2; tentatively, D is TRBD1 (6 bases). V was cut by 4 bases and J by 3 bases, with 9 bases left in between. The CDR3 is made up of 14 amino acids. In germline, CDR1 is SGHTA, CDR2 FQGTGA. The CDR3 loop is CASSSDRHTGELFF. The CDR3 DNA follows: TGTGCCAGCAGCTCGGACAGACACACCGGGGAGCTGTTTTTT.

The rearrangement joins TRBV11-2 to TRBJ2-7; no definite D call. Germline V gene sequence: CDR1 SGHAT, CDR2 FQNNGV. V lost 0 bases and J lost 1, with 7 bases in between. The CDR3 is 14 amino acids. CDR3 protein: CASSLDYQSYEQYF. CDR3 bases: TGTGCCAGCAGCTTAGATTACCAGTCCTACGAGCAGTACTTC.

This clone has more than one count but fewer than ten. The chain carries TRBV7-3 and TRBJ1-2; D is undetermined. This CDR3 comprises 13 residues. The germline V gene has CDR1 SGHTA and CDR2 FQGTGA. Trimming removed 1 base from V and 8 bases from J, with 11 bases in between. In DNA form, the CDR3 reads TGTGCCAGCAGCTTAAGTCAGTATTCCGGCTACACCTTC. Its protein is CASSLSQYSGYTF.

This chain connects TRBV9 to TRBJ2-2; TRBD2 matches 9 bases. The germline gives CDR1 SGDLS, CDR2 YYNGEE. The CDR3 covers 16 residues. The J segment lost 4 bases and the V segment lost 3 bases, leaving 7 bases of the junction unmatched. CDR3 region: CASSASGRGGTGELFF. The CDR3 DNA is TGTGCCAGCAGCGCCTCGGGGCGGGGGGGCACCGGGGAGCTGTTTTTT.

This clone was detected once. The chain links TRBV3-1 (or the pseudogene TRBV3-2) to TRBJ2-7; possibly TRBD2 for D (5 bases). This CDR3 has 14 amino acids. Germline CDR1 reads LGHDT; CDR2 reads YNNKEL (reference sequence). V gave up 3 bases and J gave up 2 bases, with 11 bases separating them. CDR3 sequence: CASSHSGSTYEQYF. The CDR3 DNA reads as TGTGCCAGCAGCCACTCGGGGTCCACCTACGAGCAGTACTTC.

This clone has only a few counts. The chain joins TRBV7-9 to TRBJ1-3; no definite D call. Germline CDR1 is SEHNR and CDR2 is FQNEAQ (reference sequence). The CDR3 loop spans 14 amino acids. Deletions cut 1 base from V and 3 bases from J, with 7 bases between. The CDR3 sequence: CASSLGTLGNTIYF. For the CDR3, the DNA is TGTGCCAGCAGCTTAGGAACTCTTGGAAACACCATATATTTT.

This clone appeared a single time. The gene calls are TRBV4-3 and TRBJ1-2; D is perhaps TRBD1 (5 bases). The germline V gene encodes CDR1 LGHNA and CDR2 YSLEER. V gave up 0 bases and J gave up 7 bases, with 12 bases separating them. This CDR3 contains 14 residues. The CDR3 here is CASSQDLGLGGYTF. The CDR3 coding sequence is TGCGCCAGCAGCCAAGATCTGGGGCTGGGTGGCTACACCTTC.

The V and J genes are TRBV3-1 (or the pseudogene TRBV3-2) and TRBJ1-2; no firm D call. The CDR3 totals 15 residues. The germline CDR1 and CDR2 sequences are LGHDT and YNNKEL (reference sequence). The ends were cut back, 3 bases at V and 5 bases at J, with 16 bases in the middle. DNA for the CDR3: TGTGCCAGCAGCCAGGTCTGGCCCCCCCCATATGGCTACACCTTC. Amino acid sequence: CASSQVWPPPYGYTF.

CDR3 protein: CASSFRTGARDTQYF. In nucleotides, the CDR3 is TGTGCCAGCAGTTTCCGGACAGGGGCTCGGGATACGCAGTATTTT. V usage is TRBV6-5 and J usage is TRBJ2-3, with 9 bases aligning to TRBD1. V lost 4 bases, J lost 6 bases, and 8 bases stayed unmatched. CDR1 and CDR2 (germline): MNHEY, SVGAGI. The CDR3 covers 15 residues.

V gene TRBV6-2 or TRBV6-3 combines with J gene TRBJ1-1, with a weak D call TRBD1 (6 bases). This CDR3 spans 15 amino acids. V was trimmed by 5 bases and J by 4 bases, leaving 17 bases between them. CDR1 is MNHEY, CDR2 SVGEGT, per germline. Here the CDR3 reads CASSRPQGSGTEAFF. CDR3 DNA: TGTGCCAGCAGTCGACCACAGGGATCTGGCACTGAAGCTTTCTTT.

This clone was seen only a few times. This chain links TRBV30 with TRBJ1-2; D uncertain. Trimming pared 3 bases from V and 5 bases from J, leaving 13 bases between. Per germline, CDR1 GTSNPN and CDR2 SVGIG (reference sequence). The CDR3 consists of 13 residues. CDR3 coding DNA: TGTGCCTGGAGCCCTCGGGTCGTATATGGCTACACCTTC. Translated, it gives CAWSPRVVYGYTF. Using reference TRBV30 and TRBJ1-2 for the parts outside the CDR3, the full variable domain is SQTIHQWPATLVQPVGSPLSLECTVEGTSNPNLYWYRQAAGRGLQLLFYSVGIGQISSEVPQNLSASRPQDRQFILSSKKLLLSDSGFYLCAWSPRVVYGYTFGSGTRLTVV.

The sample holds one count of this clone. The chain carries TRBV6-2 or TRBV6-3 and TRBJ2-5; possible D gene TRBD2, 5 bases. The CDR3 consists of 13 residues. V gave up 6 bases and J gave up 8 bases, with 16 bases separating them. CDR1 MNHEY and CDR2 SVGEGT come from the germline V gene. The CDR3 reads CASSGPARGTQYF. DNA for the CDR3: TGTGCCAGCAGCGGACCGGCCCGGGGTACCCAGTACTTC.

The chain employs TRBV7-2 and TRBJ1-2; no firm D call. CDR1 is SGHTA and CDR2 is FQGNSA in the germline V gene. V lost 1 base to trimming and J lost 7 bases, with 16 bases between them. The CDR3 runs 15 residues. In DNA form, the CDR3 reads TGTGCCAGCAGCTTAGAGAGGGTAGGGCACCCTGGCTACACCTTC. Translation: CASSLERVGHPGYTF.